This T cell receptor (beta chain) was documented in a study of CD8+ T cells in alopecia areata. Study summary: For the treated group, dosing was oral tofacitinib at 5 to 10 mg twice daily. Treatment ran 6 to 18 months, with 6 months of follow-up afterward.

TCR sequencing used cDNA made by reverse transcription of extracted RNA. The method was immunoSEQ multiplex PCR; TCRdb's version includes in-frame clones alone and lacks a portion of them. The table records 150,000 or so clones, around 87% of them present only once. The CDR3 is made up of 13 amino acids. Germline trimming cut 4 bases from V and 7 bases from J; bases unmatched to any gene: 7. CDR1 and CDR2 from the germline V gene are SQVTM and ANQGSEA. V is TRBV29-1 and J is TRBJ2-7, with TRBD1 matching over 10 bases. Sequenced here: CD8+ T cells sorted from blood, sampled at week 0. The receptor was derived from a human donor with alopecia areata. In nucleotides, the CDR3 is TGCAGCGTTGTAGGGACAGGGGCCACAGAGCAGTACTTC. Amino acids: CSVVGTGATEQYF.